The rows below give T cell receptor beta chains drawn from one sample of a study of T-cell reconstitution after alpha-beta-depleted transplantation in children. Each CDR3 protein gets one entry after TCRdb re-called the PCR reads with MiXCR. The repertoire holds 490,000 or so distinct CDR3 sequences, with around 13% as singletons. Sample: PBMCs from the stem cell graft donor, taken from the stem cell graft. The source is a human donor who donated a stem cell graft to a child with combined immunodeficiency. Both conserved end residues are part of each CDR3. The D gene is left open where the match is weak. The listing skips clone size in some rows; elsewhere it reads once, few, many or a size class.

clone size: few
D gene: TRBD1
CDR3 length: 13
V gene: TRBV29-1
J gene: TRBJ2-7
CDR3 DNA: TGCAGCGTGGCGCTGCGACAGGGCTACGAGCAGTACTTC
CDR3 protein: CSVALRQGYEQYF

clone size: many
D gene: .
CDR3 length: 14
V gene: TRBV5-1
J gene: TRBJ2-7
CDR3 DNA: TGCGCCAGCACCCCCTTCCTTTCGTCCTACGAGCAGTACTTC
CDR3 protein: CASTPFLSSYEQYF

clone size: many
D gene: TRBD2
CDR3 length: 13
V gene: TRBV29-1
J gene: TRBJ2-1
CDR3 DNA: TGCAGCGCACCAGCGGGGGGAGGGGATGAGCAGTTCTTC
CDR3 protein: CSAPAGGGDEQFF

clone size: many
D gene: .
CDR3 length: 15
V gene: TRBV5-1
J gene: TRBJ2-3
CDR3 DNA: TGCGCCAGCAGCTTGGCACGGCCAGACACAGATACGCAGTATTTT
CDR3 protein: CASSLARPDTDTQYF

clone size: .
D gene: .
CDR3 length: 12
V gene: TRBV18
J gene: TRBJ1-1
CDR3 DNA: TGTGCCAGCTCACCGCGGCCACCTGAAGCTTTCTTT
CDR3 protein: CASSPRPPEAFF

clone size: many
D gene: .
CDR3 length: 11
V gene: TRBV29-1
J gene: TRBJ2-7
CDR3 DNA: TGCAGCCTTAAAGTTTTGGGCGAGCAGTACTTC
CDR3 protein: CSLKVLGEQYF

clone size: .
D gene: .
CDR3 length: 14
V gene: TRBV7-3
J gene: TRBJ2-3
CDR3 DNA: TGTGCCAGCAGCTGGGAACTAGCAGCGGATACGCAGTATTTT
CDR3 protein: CASSWELAADTQYF

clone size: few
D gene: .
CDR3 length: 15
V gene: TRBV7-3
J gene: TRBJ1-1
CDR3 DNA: TGTGCCAGCAGCTTACCAGGACCGACGAACACTGAAGCTTTCTTT
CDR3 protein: CASSLPGPTNTEAFF

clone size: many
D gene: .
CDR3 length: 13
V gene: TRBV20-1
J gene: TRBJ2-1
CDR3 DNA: TGCAGTGCTAGAACCCTGGACAGTTGGGAGCAGTTCTTC
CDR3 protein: CSARTLDSWEQFF

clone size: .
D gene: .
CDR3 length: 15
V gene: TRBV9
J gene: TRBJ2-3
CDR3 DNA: TGTGCCAGCACGGCTATCGGGACTCGCACAGATACGCAGTATTTT
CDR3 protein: CASTAIGTRTDTQYF

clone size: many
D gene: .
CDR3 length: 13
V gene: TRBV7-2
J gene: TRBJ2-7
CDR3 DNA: TGTGCCAGCAGCTTGGACCTAAACCACGAGCAGTACTTC
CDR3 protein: CASSLDLNHEQYF

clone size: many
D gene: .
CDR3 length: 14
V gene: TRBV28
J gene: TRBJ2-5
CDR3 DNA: TGTGCCAGCAAAGACTGGCTAGGGGGAAAGACCCAGTACTTC
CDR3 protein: CASKDWLGGKTQYF

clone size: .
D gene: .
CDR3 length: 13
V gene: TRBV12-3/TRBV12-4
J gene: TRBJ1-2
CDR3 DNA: TGTGCCAGCAGTTTAAGAGGGTACTATGGCTACACCTTC
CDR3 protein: CASSLRGYYGYTF

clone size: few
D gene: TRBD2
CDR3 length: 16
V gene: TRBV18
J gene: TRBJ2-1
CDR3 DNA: TGTGCCAGCTCACCGAGTGGGCTAGCGGTCTACAATGAGCAGTTCTTC
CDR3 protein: CASSPSGLAVYNEQFF

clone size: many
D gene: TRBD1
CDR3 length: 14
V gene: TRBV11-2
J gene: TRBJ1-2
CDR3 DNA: TGTGCCAGCAGCTTAGTAGGGGGCTTCTCCGGCTACACCTTC
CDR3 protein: CASSLVGGFSGYTF

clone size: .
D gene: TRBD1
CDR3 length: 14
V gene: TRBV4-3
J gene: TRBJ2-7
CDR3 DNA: TGCGCCAGCAGTGTCGGACAGGGGACCCACGAGCAGTACTTC
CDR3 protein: CASSVGQGTHEQYF

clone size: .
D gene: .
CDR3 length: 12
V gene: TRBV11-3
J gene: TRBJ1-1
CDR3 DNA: TGTGCCAGCAGCCCTTTTAACACTGAAGCTTTCTTT
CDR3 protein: CASSPFNTEAFF

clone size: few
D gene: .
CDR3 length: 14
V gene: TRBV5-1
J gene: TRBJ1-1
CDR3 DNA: TGCGCCAGCAGACCCGGGACTTTCAGCACTGAAGCTTTCTTT
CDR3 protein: CASRPGTFSTEAFF

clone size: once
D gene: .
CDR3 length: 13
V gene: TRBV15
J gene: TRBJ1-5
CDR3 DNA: TGTGCCACCAGCAGAGATTACGGCCAGCCCCAGCATTTT
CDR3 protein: CATSRDYGQPQHF

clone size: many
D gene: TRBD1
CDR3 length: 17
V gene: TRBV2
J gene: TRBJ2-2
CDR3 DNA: TGTGCCAGCAGTGTGAGCAGGGGGCGATCATACACCGGGGAGCTGTTTTTT
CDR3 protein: CASSVSRGRSYTGELFF

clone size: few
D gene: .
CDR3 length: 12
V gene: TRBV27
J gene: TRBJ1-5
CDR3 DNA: TGTGCCAGCTTTCGAGGGCTCCAGGCCCAGCATTTT
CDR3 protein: CASFRGLQAQHF

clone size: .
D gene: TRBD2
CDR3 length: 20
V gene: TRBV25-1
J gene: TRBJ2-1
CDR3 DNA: TGTGCCAGCAGTGACCCGAGGGCTAGCGGGGGGTTTCCCTCCTACAATGAGCAGTTCTTC
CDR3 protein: CASSDPRASGGFPSYNEQFF

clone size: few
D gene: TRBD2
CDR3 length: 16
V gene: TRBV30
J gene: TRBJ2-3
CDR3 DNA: TGTGCCTGGGGGGGACTAGCGGGACATGGTGCAGATACGCAGTATTTT
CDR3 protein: CAWGGLAGHGADTQYF

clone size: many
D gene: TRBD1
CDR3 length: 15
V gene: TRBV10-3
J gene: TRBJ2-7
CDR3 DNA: TGTGCCATCAGTGGCGTCGGACAGGGGTCCTACGAGCAGTACTTC
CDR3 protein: CAISGVGQGSYEQYF

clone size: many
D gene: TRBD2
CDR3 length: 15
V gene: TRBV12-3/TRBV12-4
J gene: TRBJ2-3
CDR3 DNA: TGTGCCAGCAGTACTAGCGGGGGGAACACAGATACGCAGTATTTT
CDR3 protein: CASSTSGGNTDTQYF

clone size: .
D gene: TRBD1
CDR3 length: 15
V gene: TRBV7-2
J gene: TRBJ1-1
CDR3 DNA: TGTGCCAGCAGCCCAGACAGGGGGGGAAACACTGAAGCTTTCTTT
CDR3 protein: CASSPDRGGNTEAFF

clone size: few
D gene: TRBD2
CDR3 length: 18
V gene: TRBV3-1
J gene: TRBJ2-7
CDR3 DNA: TGTGCCAGCAGTTCTAGGGGGTCTAGCGGGGGCTCTATAAACGAGCAGTACTTC
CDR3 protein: CASSSRGSSGGSINEQYF

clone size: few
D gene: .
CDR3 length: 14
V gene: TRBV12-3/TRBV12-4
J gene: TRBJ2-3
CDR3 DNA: TGTGCCAGCAGTCCTCCGCCAACAGGGAATACGCAGTATTTT
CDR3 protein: CASSPPPTGNTQYF

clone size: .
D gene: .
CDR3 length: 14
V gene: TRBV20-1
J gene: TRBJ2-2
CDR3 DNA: TGCAGTGCCCGCTCCGGGACAAGTGGGGGGGAGCTGTTTTTT
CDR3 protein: CSARSGTSGGELFF